The clone carrying this T cell receptor (beta chain) was counted between two and nine times. Constant-segment primers served in 5'RACE that generated TCR alpha and TCR beta cDNA libraries bearing sample barcodes and UMIs. TCRdb used MiXCR to reprocess the 5' RACE reads, holding one entry per CDR3 protein. In the table there are nearly 350,000 distinct CDR3 sequences, 10% to 15% of which are singletons. The CDR3 is 15 amino acids. V was cut by 0 bases and J by 5 bases, with 16 bases left in between. The germline V gene encodes CDR1 DFQATT and CDR2 SNEGSKA (reference sequence). The sample is drawn from a study of T-cell memory formation after mild COVID-19.

Sample: PBMCs or a T cell subset sorted from them (not recorded which). The rearrangement links TRBV20-1 to TRBJ1-1, with D perhaps TRBD1 (6 bases). The TCR sequence derives from a man between 18 and 35 years old who had mild COVID-19 (a few samples of this study predate the infection). Cell type and time point are not known. The CDR3 region has the DNA TGCAGTGCTAGAGATTTTAGGTTGGGGGCAACTGAAGCTTTCTTT. Translation gives CSARDFRLGATEAFF.